The rows below give T cell receptor beta chains drawn from one sample of a study of cytomegalovirus exposure and HLA in healthy donors. Clones were read by immunoSEQ multiplex PCR, and TCRdb kept only the in-frame ones, dropping some. The sample carries 150,000 to 200,000 clones, about 85% recorded once. The sequenced sample was PBMCs. The receptors originated from a man aged 18 to 30 in good health and CMV-seronegative. The CDR3 runs from the conserved cysteine through the conserved F or W. D genes are given only for firm matches. Size is omitted from some rows. Given values are once, few, many or a class for expanded clones.

clone_size,v_call,d_call,j_call,cdr3_aa,cdr3_nt
few,TRBV19,TRBD2,TRBJ2-1,CASSIGIAGHLNSYNEQFF,TGTGCCAGTAGTATAGGGATAGCGGGCCATTTAAACTCCTACAATGAGCAGTTCTTC
-,TRBV27,-,TRBJ2-7,CASSFRGTYEQYF,TGTGCCAGCAGTTTCCGAGGGACTTACGAGCAGTACTTC
few,TRBV2,-,TRBJ2-1,CASSIRLRNNEQFF,TGTGCCAGCAGTATTAGGCTGCGGAACAATGAGCAGTTCTTC
-,TRBV19,-,TRBJ1-2,CASSPSSGIIYGYTF,TGTGCCAGTAGTCCTTCCAGCGGGATTATCTATGGCTACACCTTC
-,TRBV7-2,-,TRBJ1-2,CASSLNQGLISNYGYTF,TGTGCCAGCAGCTTAAATCAGGGGTTGATAAGCAACTATGGCTACACCTTC
-,TRBV7-9,-,TRBJ2-2,CASSSPGHETGELFF,TGTGCCAGCAGCTCTCCGGGACACGAGACCGGGGAGCTGTTTTTT
-,TRBV4-1,-,TRBJ1-1,CASSPSQGPGTEAFF,TGCGCCAGCAGCCCTTCACAGGGACCGGGGACTGAAGCTTTCTTT
-,TRBV30,-,TRBJ1-1,CASGRTEAFF,TGTGCCTCGGGTCGCACTGAAGCTTTCTTT
-,TRBV10-3,-,TRBJ1-5,CAISEGLGGSNQPQHF,TGTGCCATCAGTGAGGGTCTGGGGGGAAGCAATCAGCCCCAGCATTTT
-,TRBV4-1,TRBD1,TRBJ1-1,CASSQAAGQGNTEAFF,TGCGCCAGCAGCCAAGCGGCGGGACAGGGAAACACTGAAGCTTTCTTT
-,TRBV11-2,TRBD1,TRBJ2-2,CASTLVVPTGTNTGELFF,TGTGCCAGCACCCTAGTCGTCCCGACAGGGACGAACACCGGGGAGCTGTTTTTT
-,TRBV5-4,TRBD1,TRBJ1-4,CASSLQGQGIANEKLFF,TGTGCCAGCAGCCTACAAGGACAGGGAATTGCTAATGAAAAACTGTTTTTT
few,TRBV18,TRBD1,TRBJ1-5,CASSIQGAGNQPQHF,TGTGCCAGCTCAATTCAGGGGGCAGGCAATCAGCCCCAGCATTTT
-,TRBV10-2,TRBD2,TRBJ2-7,CASSDWAGRGYYEQYF,TGCGCCAGCAGTGACTGGGCTGGGCGGGGGTACTACGAGCAGTACTTC
once,TRBV6-6,TRBD2,TRBJ2-2,CASSGGENTGELFF,TGTGCCAGCTCGGGGGGGGAAAACACCGGGGAGCTGTTTTTT
-,TRBV9,-,TRBJ2-3,CASSVAGEDTQYF,TGTGCCAGCAGCGTAGCGGGGGAGGATACGCAGTATTTT
-,TRBV7-9,-,TRBJ1-1,CASSLGRNTEAFF,TGTGCCAGCAGCTTAGGGAGGAACACTGAAGCTTTCTTT
-,TRBV9,TRBD2,TRBJ2-1,CASSEGLVSYNEQFF,TGTGCCAGCAGCGAGGGACTAGTTTCCTACAATGAGCAGTTCTTC
-,TRBV25-1,-,TRBJ2-1,CASSEQGRYNEQFF,TGTGCCAGCAGTGAACAGGGGCGCTACAATGAGCAGTTCTTC
few,TRBV27,TRBD2,TRBJ2-7,CASSSLSGATYEQYF,TGTGCCAGCAGTTCGCTTAGCGGGGCAACCTACGAGCAGTACTTC
few,TRBV4-3,-,TRBJ2-7,CASSPLWQGGYEQYF,TGCGCCAGCAGTCCTCTCTGGCAGGGGGGATACGAGCAGTACTTC
-,TRBV29-1,-,TRBJ2-1,CSVVWSEASYNEQFF,TGCAGCGTTGTGTGGTCCGAAGCCTCCTACAATGAGCAGTTCTTC
-,TRBV7-9,-,TRBJ1-5,CASSVLGDNQPQHF,TGTGCCAGCAGTGTGTTAGGGGACAATCAGCCCCAGCATTTT
-,TRBV9,TRBD2,TRBJ2-7,CASSVGTSGTYEQYF,TGTGCCAGCAGCGTAGGGACTAGCGGGACCTACGAGCAGTACTTC
-,TRBV28,-,TRBJ2-3,CASERGGDTQYF,TGTGCCAGCGAAAGGGGTGGGGATACGCAGTATTTT
-,TRBV10-3,-,TRBJ1-2,CASTKDPAGPYGYTF,TGTGCCAGCACGAAGGACCCGGCAGGGCCCTATGGCTACACCTTC
few,TRBV4-1,-,TRBJ1-5,CASSHDPIREGQPQHF,TGCGCCAGCAGCCACGATCCCATCAGGGAAGGGCAGCCCCAGCATTTT
-,TRBV9,TRBD1,TRBJ2-7,CASSVAQGASYEQYF,TGTGCCAGCAGCGTAGCTCAGGGGGCCTCCTACGAGCAGTACTTC
once,TRBV5-4,-,TRBJ1-1,CASSSLGAANTEAFF,TGTGCCAGCAGCTCACTGGGGGCAGCGAACACTGAAGCTTTCTTT
-,TRBV7-9,-,TRBJ2-5,CASSPTGDGQETQYF,TGTGCCAGCAGCCCAACGGGGGACGGCCAAGAGACCCAGTACTTC
-,TRBV28,TRBD2,TRBJ2-2,CASSLPPGLAGGDTGELFF,TGTGCCAGCAGTTTACCCCCGGGACTAGCGGGAGGGGACACCGGGGAGCTGTTTTTT
-,TRBV29-1,-,TRBJ1-2,CSVEGGNGGYTF,TGCAGCGTTGAAGGAGGGAATGGGGGCTACACCTTC
-,TRBV9,-,TRBJ1-4,CASSAPQGGDEKLFF,TGTGCCAGCAGCGCGCCGCAGGGAGGGGATGAAAAACTGTTTTTT
-,TRBV12-5,TRBD2,TRBJ2-7,CASGLGGTSGYEQYF,TGTGCTAGTGGTTTGGGGGGGACTAGCGGGTACGAGCAGTACTTC
-,TRBV7-2,TRBD1,TRBJ2-1,CASSFLQGALPYNEQFF,TGTGCCAGCAGCTTCCTACAGGGGGCCCTACCGTACAATGAGCAGTTCTTC
-,TRBV10-3,TRBD1,TRBJ2-7,CAISAGQAYEQYF,TGTGCCATCAGTGCGGGACAGGCCTACGAGCAGTACTTC
-,TRBV5-4,-,TRBJ2-6,CASSRQVISGANVLTF,TGTGCCAGCAGCCGACAGGTGATCTCTGGGGCCAACGTCCTGACTTTC
-,TRBV13,TRBD2,TRBJ2-7,CASSKTSGGVSYEQYF,TGTGCCAGCAGCAAAACTAGCGGGGGGGTGTCCTACGAGCAGTACTTC
once,TRBV4-1,-,TRBJ1-6,CASSPRTDINSPLHF,TGCGCCAGCAGCCCGAGGACAGATATTAATTCACCCCTCCACTTT
-,TRBV5-6,TRBD2,TRBJ2-1,CASSSPGTSGRGEQFF,TGTGCCAGCAGCTCCCCCGGGACTAGCGGGAGGGGTGAGCAGTTCTTC
once,TRBV20-1,-,TRBJ1-3,CSVSSFDTIYF,TGCAGTGTTTCGTCCTTCGACACCATATATTTT
-,TRBV27,-,TRBJ1-5,CASSSIRGNQPQHF,TGTGCCAGCAGTTCCATTCGGGGGAATCAGCCCCAGCATTTT
-,TRBV5-6,-,TRBJ2-2,CASSADLGGNGELFF,TGTGCCAGCAGCGCCGACCTGGGCGGGAACGGGGAGCTGTTTTTT
-,TRBV6-5,TRBD1,TRBJ1-5,CASSPGRGLNQPQHF,TGTGCCAGCAGTCCCGGGAGGGGGCTAAATCAGCCCCAGCATTTT
-,TRBV6-6,-,TRBJ1-6,CASSSTRNSPLHF,TGTGCCAGCAGTTCGACAAGGAATTCACCCCTCCACTTT
-,TRBV5-1,TRBD2,TRBJ2-1,CASSLAAGGPNEQFF,TGCGCCAGCAGCTTGGCTGCGGGGGGTCCAAATGAGCAGTTCTTC
-,TRBV25-1,-,TRBJ1-1,CASSDLRGTEAFF,TGTGCCAGCAGTGATCTCCGAGGGACTGAAGCTTTCTTT
-,TRBV7-9,TRBD1,TRBJ2-7,CASSNWGQLFRYEQYF,TGTGCCAGCAGCAATTGGGGACAGTTATTCAGATACGAGCAGTACTTC
few,TRBV2,TRBD2,TRBJ2-7,CASRPGGDAEQYF,TGTGCCAGCCGCCCGGGGGGGGATGCCGAGCAGTACTTC
-,TRBV2,-,TRBJ1-2,CASSNPTAGNYGYTF,TGTGCCAGCAGTAACCCAACGGCAGGAAACTATGGCTACACCTTC
-,TRBV10-3,TRBD1,TRBJ1-2,CATLQGADGYTF,TGTGCCACCCTACAGGGGGCGGATGGCTACACCTTC
-,TRBV2,TRBD1,TRBJ1-1,CASSGRTGALNTEAFF,TGTGCCAGCAGTGGACGGACAGGTGCCTTGAACACTGAAGCTTTCTTT
-,TRBV7-9,-,TRBJ2-1,CASSSDSFSSYNEQFF,TGTGCCAGCAGCTCTGACTCTTTTAGCTCCTACAATGAGCAGTTCTTC
-,TRBV28,TRBD2,TRBJ2-1,CASSFSPGTSGNNEQFF,TGTGCCAGCAGTTTTTCGCCCGGGACTAGCGGAAACAATGAGCAGTTCTTC
-,TRBV4-2,-,TRBJ2-5,CASSQDRRASETQYF,TGTGCCAGCAGCCAAGATCGGAGGGCTAGTGAGACCCAGTACTTC
-,TRBV21-1,-,TRBJ1-1,CASRGGTEAFF,TGTGCCAGCAGGGGAGGCACTGAAGCTTTCTTT
-,TRBV19,-,TRBJ2-2,CASSIATNTGELFF,TGTGCCAGTAGTATTGCGACGAACACCGGGGAGCTGTTTTTT